Presented here are 27 T cell receptor beta chains from one specimen sequenced in a study of T cells after yellow fever vaccination. TCRdb re-called the 5' RACE reads with MiXCR, one entry per CDR3 protein. The sample yields 50,000 to 75,000 distinct CDR3 sequences, roughly 6.9% seen once. The starting material was CD8+ T cells sorted from PBMCs, obtained on the day of the first yellow fever vaccination. These receptors were taken from a man aged 18 to 30 who received the YFV17D yellow fever vaccine.

This clonotype was detected many times. The rearrangement joins TRBV6-4 to TRBJ2-1; 8 bases fit TRBD1. J was trimmed by 6 bases and V by 6 bases; bases with no gene match: 10. CDR3 length: 15 amino acids. Germline V gives CDR1 MRHNA, CDR2 SNTAGT. The DNA of the CDR3 is TGTGCCAGCAGCAAAACCAGGGACAGGCCCAATGAGCAGTTCTTC. Protein: CASSKTRDRPNEQFF.

This clonotype appeared many times. This chain connects TRBV7-9 to TRBJ2-2; D unresolved. This CDR3 is 12 amino acids long. CDR1 is SEHNR and CDR2 is FQNEAQ in the germline V gene (reference sequence). V lost 5 bases and J lost 9, with 10 bases in between. The CDR3 sequence is CASSPSFRELFF. The DNA for the CDR3 is TGTGCCAGCAGCCCAAGCTTCCGGGAGCTGTTTTTT.

This clonotype has at least ten counts. The V call is TRBV7-2, the J call TRBJ2-1; perhaps TRBD2 as D (6 bases). Trimming took 5 bases from V and 0 from J, leaving 11 bases between them. The CDR3 has 15 amino acids. The V gene's germline CDR1 is SGHTA and CDR2 FQGNSA. The CDR3 DNA follows: TGTGCCAGCAGCGGACTACAAAGCTCCTACAATGAGCAGTTCTTC. Translated: CASSGLQSSYNEQFF. The full variable domain, in which reference TRBV7-2 and TRBJ2-1 provide the parts outside the CDR3, is GAGVSQSPSNKVTEKGKDVELRCDPISGHTALYWYRQSLGQGLEFLIYFQGNSAPDKSGLPSDRFSAERTGGSVSTLTIQRTQQEDSAVYLCASSGLQSSYNEQFFGPGTRLTVL.

In this sample, this clonotype turned up a few times. This rearrangement joins TRBV9 to TRBJ1-5; the D is unclear. The CDR3 totals 16 residues. The V gene lost 6 bases and the J gene lost 0 bases, with 16 bases spanning the gap. The germline V gene has CDR1 SGDLS and CDR2 YYNGEE. The CDR3 sequence is CASTRSADISNQPQHF. CDR3 DNA: TGTGCCAGCACTCGTTCCGCGGATATTAGCAATCAGCCCCAGCATTTT. The full variable domain, in which reference TRBV9 and TRBJ1-5 provide the parts outside the CDR3, is DSGVTQTPKHLITATGQRVTLRCSPRSGDLSVYWYQQSLDQGLQFLIQYYNGEERAKGNILERFSAQQFPDLHSELNLSSLELGDSALYFCASTRSADISNQPQHFGDGTRLSIL.

This clonotype appeared many times. This sequence joins TRBV27 and TRBJ2-2, with D possibly being TRBD2 (6 bases). CDR1 and CDR2 from the germline V gene are MNHEY and SMNVEV (reference sequence). V lost 3 bases and J lost 4, with 12 bases in between. The CDR3 runs to 15 residues. The chain's CDR3 is CASSLAGTSTGELFF. DNA of the CDR3: TGTGCCAGCAGTTTGGCGGGGACCAGCACCGGGGAGCTGTTTTTT.

This chain uses TRBV6-2 or TRBV6-3 with TRBJ2-5, with TRBD2 matching 11 bases. Germline values: CDR1 MNHEY, CDR2 SVGEGT. The trim removed 0 bases at V and 5 bases at J, leaving 5 bases unmatched. This CDR3 comprises 16 residues. Here the CDR3 reads CASSYSLAGGGETQYF. CDR3 coding DNA: TGTGCCAGCAGTTACTCGCTAGCGGGGGGTGGTGAGACCCAGTACTTC.

This clonotype was counted many times. The chain has TRBV7-9 and TRBJ2-3; D call uncertain. Looked up from germline, CDR1 is SEHNR and CDR2 is FQNEAQ (reference sequence). CDR3 length: 15 residues. With 5 bases removed from V and 3 bases from J, the gap between germline ends came to 15 bases. The chain's CDR3 is CASSELEGGTDTQYF. The CDR3 region has the DNA TGTGCCAGCAGCGAACTGGAAGGCGGTACAGATACGCAGTATTTT.

This clonotype was found a few times. The CDR3 coding sequence is TGTGCCAGCAGCTTAACAAGGACGAACACCGGGGAGCTGTTTTTT. Translation gives CASSLTRTNTGELFF. The rearrangement joins TRBV11-2 to TRBJ2-2, with D unresolved. The CDR3 length is 15 residues. Germline loops: CDR1 SGHAT, CDR2 FQNNGV. Trimming left V 2 bases short and J 0 bases short, with 7 bases between.

This clonotype was seen repeatedly, ten times or more. This chain links TRBV9 with TRBJ1-3, with TRBD1 matching over 10 bases. V lost 2 bases and J lost 6; bases outside the gene matches: 2. The CDR3 spans 14 residues. In germline, CDR1 is SGDLS, CDR2 YYNGEE. The CDR3 region is CASSVGTGVNTIYF. In DNA, the CDR3 is TGTGCCAGCAGCGTTGGGACAGGGGTAAACACCATATATTTT.

In this sample, this clonotype turned up many times. V usage is TRBV12-3 or TRBV12-4 and J usage is TRBJ2-7; possible D gene TRBD2, 6 bases. Deletions cut 7 bases from V and 1 base from J, with 20 bases between. The CDR3 totals 16 residues. CDR3 residues: CASTQTGTPRSYEQYV. CDR3 DNA: TGTGCCAGCACCCAGACCGGGACTCCGCGTTCCTACGAGCAGTACGTC.

This clonotype turned up a few times. The gene calls are TRBV5-5 and TRBJ2-2; a weak D match, TRBD1 (6 bases). CDR1 is SGHKS and CDR2 is YYEKEE in the germline V gene (reference sequence). The CDR3 has 15 amino acids. V was cut by 1 base and J by 7 bases, with 14 bases left in between. The CDR3 is CASSLHRDPSGELFF. The CDR3 DNA is TGTGCCAGCAGCTTGCACAGGGACCCTAGCGGGGAGCTGTTTTTT.

This clonotype was observed a single time. A read error is possible here, since a much larger clone lies one base away. J is TRBJ2-3 and V is TRBV11-2, with 7 nucleotides matching TRBD2. The CDR3 runs 15 residues. From germline, CDR1 is SGHAT and CDR2 FQNNGV. The CDR3 sequence: CASSLGGDYTETQYF. The DNA for the CDR3 is TGTGCCAGCAGCTTAGGGGGGGACTACACAGAAACGCAGTATTTT.

This clonotype was counted between two and nine times. The rearrangement links TRBV5-1 to TRBJ2-5, with a possible D match to TRBD2 (6 bases). The germline CDR1 and CDR2 sequences are SGHRS and YFSETQ. The germline V and J ends were trimmed by 5 bases and 4 bases, with 12 bases remaining between them. The CDR3 is 13 residues long. This CDR3 reads CASRARGVETQYF. The CDR3 bases are TGCGCCAGCAGGGCGCGGGGTGTAGAGACCCAGTACTTC.

This clonotype showed up just a few times. This chain joins TRBV28 and TRBJ2-7; TRBD2 might be the D (5 bases). The CDR3 loop spans 12 amino acids. CDR1 is MDHEN and CDR2 is SYDVKM in the germline V gene. V gave up 5 bases and J gave up 1 base, with 6 bases separating them. This CDR3 reads CASSEGSYEQYF. As DNA, the CDR3 is TGTGCCAGCAGTGAGGGATCCTACGAGCAGTACTTC.

This clonotype was recorded many times. The chain is built from TRBV10-2 and TRBJ2-3, with unresolved D. The germline V gene has CDR1 WSHSY and CDR2 SAAADI. There are 13 residues in the CDR3. Trimming removed 8 bases at V and 2 bases at J, with 11 bases between. The CDR3 sequence: CASSPKTTDTQYF. In DNA, the CDR3 is TGCGCCAGCTCCCCAAAAACCACAGATACGCAGTATTTT.

The chain carries TRBV6-1 and TRBJ2-3, with D possibly matching TRBD2 (6 bases). Per the germline V gene, CDR1 is MNHNS and CDR2 is SASEGT. V dropped 5 bases and J dropped 3 bases, with 21 bases sitting between them. The CDR3 runs to 17 residues. The CDR3, as DNA: TGTGCCAGCAGTCGGGACTTGGGCCCCGGGGCGACAGATACGCAGTATTTT. Its protein is CASSRDLGPGATDTQYF.

Concerning this clonotype itself: Germline and junction disagree at one end, which may indicate a read error. The chain uses TRBV4-3 and TRBJ2-3; D might be TRBD2 (6 bases). Germline CDR1 and CDR2: LGHNA and YSLEER. The length of the CDR3 is 15 residues. The CDR3 loop reads CASSQDGGSQDKQYF. CDR3 nucleotides: TGCGCCAGCAGCCAAGATGGAGGGTCTCAAGATAAGCAGTATTTT.

This clonotype showed up many times. The gene calls are TRBV4-1 and TRBJ2-7; D gene ambiguous. The CDR3 runs 15 residues. V shed 0 bases and J shed 3 bases, with 12 bases lying between them. Looked up from germline, CDR1 is MGHRA and CDR2 is YSYEKL. CDR3 sequence (DNA): TGCGCCAGCAGCCAAGATCGGTCCTTAATCTACGAGCAGTACTTC. Translated: CASSQDRSLIYEQYF.

This clonotype appeared a few times. The chain joins TRBV27 to TRBJ2-7; unclear D gene. This CDR3 spans 13 amino acids. CDR1 is MNHEY and CDR2 is SMNVEV in the germline V gene (reference sequence). The V end lost 5 bases, the J end lost 6 bases, and 14 bases lay between the germline ends. The CDR3 region has the DNA TGTGCCAGCAGTACACTCCCCCCTGGCGAGCAGTACTTC. This translates into CASSTLPPGEQYF.

The chain combines TRBV5-1 with TRBJ2-3; D not resolved. CDR3 length: 14 residues. V was cut by 0 bases and J by 4 bases, with 9 bases left in between. The germline V gene has CDR1 SGHRS and CDR2 YFSETQ. CDR3 DNA sequence: TGCGCCAGCAGCTTGGAAACTTCGGCAGATACGCAGTATTTT. Its protein is CASSLETSADTQYF.

There are a few counts of this clonotype. This rearrangement joins TRBV7-6 to TRBJ1-4; D might be TRBD1 (5 bases). The CDR3 has 15 residues. V gave up 2 bases and J gave up 6 bases, with 13 bases separating them. Germline-derived CDR1 and CDR2 are SGHVS and FNYEAQ. This CDR3 reads CASSLRGRSDEKLFF. The CDR3, as DNA: TGTGCCAGCAGCTTAAGGGGACGGTCCGATGAAAAACTGTTTTTT.

The V call is TRBV4-1, the J call TRBJ2-7; unclear D gene. CDR1 MGHRA and CDR2 YSYEKL come from the germline V gene. Trimming shortened V by 1 base and J by 6 bases, and 10 bases separated the two germline ends. The CDR3 has 13 amino acids. This CDR3 reads CASSQVIHGEQYV. In DNA form, the CDR3 reads TGCGCCAGCAGCCAAGTTATACATGGCGAGCAGTACGTC.

This clonotype was seen at least ten times. The chain couples TRBV12-3 or TRBV12-4 to TRBJ2-2, with 9 nucleotides matching TRBD1. V gave up 1 base and J gave up 2 bases; unmatched junction bases: 5. This CDR3 comprises 17 residues. The CDR3 sequence is CASSLVQGAHNTGELFF. The CDR3 bases are TGTGCCAGCAGTTTAGTACAGGGGGCGCATAACACCGGGGAGCTGTTTTTT.

The sample holds a few counts of this clonotype. The V gene is TRBV12-3 or TRBV12-4, the J gene TRBJ2-3; D is possibly TRBD2 (6 bases). CDR3 length: 15 amino acids. V lost 6 bases, J lost 0 bases, and 13 bases lay in between. The CDR3 spells CASRDTGTSTDTQYF. CDR3 DNA sequence: TGTGCCAGCAGAGATACCGGGACTAGCACAGATACGCAGTATTTT.

The chain employs TRBV6-1 and TRBJ2-3; D is uncertain. The length of the CDR3 is 14 residues. V dropped 6 bases and J dropped 2 bases, with 12 bases sitting between them. CDR1 MNHNS and CDR2 SASEGT come from the germline V gene. The CDR3 protein is CASSLLWATDTQYF. The CDR3 nucleotides are TGTGCCAGCAGCCTCCTCTGGGCCACAGATACGCAGTATTTT.

The CDR3 is CASSLPATQYF. CDR3 DNA: TGTGCCAGCAGCTTACCTGCGACCCAGTACTTC. J is TRBJ2-5 and V is TRBV11-2; D remains unclear. From germline, CDR1 is SGHAT and CDR2 FQNNGV. The V end lost 2 bases, the J end lost 7 bases, and 5 bases lay between the germline ends. This CDR3 has 11 residues.

The chain recombines TRBV7-6 with TRBJ2-7, with 7 bases lining up with TRBD1. Germline lookup yields CDR1 SGHVS and CDR2 FNYEAQ. J was trimmed by 6 bases and V by 6 bases; bases with no gene match: 17. The CDR3 is 16 residues long. CDR3 region: CASSRLQGNRGGEQYF. DNA for the CDR3: TGTGCCAGCAGTCGTCTACAGGGCAACAGGGGCGGCGAGCAGTACTTC.